This TCR beta chain came from a study of shared clonotypes between healthy human individuals (dated by TCRdb to 2020 to 2022). General notes on the study: The cohort included a few men and two women between 18 and 49 years of age. To estimate repertoire size and how much clonotype sharing occurs between individuals, the study deeply sequenced the blood TCR repertoires of about 5 healthy adults. Each donor's leukapheresis produced roughly between roughly 0.85 and 9.5 billion PBMCs. For each donor, CD4 naive and CD4 memory were each given three plates, CD8 naive was given two plates, and CD8 memory was given one plate. Different laboratories and diverse techniques were used to prepare libraries and sequence TCR repertoires, to increase sequencing depth and limit assay-specific biases. The study at large found these results: Incomplete sequencing was indicated by rarefaction of sorted-subset datasets, despite the large sequencing depth. Larger estimated clonotype richness was generally found for naive subsets than for memory subsets. Because the study included a small number of donors, the genetic and exposure-history diversity represented was limited. Based on pairwise subsampling, the degree of clonotype sharing among donors was expected to be affected by sequencing depth. Sharing across a handful of donors was observed for about 5% of naive CD4, under 4% of naive CD8, 2% to 2.5% of memory CD4, and around 0.4% of memory CD8 clonotypes. Clonotypes shared by all four sorted-subset donors showed higher generation probabilities than non-shared clonotypes. Sampling was restricted to blood, and TCR repertoires in tissues likely differ from the TCR repertoires found in blood.

Of note for this clone: Its recognized antigen is unknown. No base-level quality is on record; no much larger clone is a single base apart.

Donors were healthy HIV-negative adults with no recently reported acute infections or vaccinations. Only Caucasian adults living in Nashville, Tennessee, USA were represented among the donors. CD4+ T cells were enriched by magnetic negative selection; naive cells were then positively selected on CD45RA, and the negative fraction formed the memory subset. Blood was obtained by leukapheresis, after which PBMCs were separated by Ficoll-Histopaque density gradient centrifugation and cryopreserved in liquid nitrogen vapor phase. Analytical flow cytometry was used to check the purity and quantity of each magnetically sorted T cell population. From each sorted fraction, genomic DNA was isolated and quantified by UV absorbance on a Nanodrop 2000c. Trimming removed 5 bases from V and 2 bases from J, leaving 19 bases between the germline ends. Reading from cysteine to phenylalanine, the CDR3 counts 16 amino acids. Only CDR3 DNA remains: 48 bases, in frame from the first base. CDR1 and CDR2 (MDHEN, SYDVKM) derive from the germline V gene.

Using the deep immunoSEQ assay, TCR CDR3 regions were amplified from genomic DNA by multiplex PCR. Extracted genomic DNA from each cell subset was distributed evenly across all wells of several immunoSEQ 96-well plates, and each plate was treated as a replicate. For sorted subsets, approximately 200 ng of genomic DNA, equivalent to roughly 30,000 T cell genomes, went into each replicate PCR. Purified libraries were quantified with a Qubit 3.0 fluorometer, sized on a Bioanalyzer 2100, and re-quantified with the KAPA Library Quantification kit. Every immunoSEQ 96-well plate was sequenced on a separate single-read 150-cycle Illumina NextSeq 550 flow cell. As for the original processing: Because the immunoSEQ output held only junctional sequences and lacked quality scores, the filtering could not match the filtering applied to full-length reads. Sequences were annotated with PyIR, a Python wrapper for IgBLAST v1.9, using IMGT germline references to assign V/J genes and CDR3. Any read was removed if the V/J assignment was weak (E-value above 1e-6), the CDR3 was missing, or the read contained stop codons, out-of-frame junctions, or ambiguous translated residues. A V3J clonotype was defined by an identical inferred V gene, J gene, and CDR3 amino acid sequence. To compute the percentage overlap between repertoires, the number of shared unique clonotypes was divided by the size of the smaller repertoire. RTK rarefaction, the Chao1 estimator, and Recon v2.1 estimates of unobserved clonotypes were used to assess repertoire richness. For all TCRbeta clonotypes obtained by the gDNA method from four donors, generation probabilities were computed with OLGA. The table comes from immuneACCESS by way of TCRdb, which keeps in-frame sequences with V and J called. Part of the clones is missing from these tables; in studies checked, under half for an unresolved V gene and the rest for unknown reasons. V, J and clone size are those of that table, while D and trimming were read from the DNA. The sample table lists roughly 640,000 clones, more than 95% of them with a count of one. The top ten clones comprise around 0.057% of the sample.

The V gene is TRBV28 and the J gene is TRBJ2-7, and possibly TRBD2, on 6 matching bases. The sequence derives from a woman aged 25 to 45 in good health. What was sequenced was naive CD4+ T cells sorted from blood. According to the study, the label for this sample's cell subset or site signals: CD45RA+ positively selected. The encoded CDR3 is CASSPVIRDFTYEQYF. The DNA sequence is as follows: TGTGCCAGCAGTCCAGTAATCCGGGACTTCACCTACGAGCAGTACTTC.